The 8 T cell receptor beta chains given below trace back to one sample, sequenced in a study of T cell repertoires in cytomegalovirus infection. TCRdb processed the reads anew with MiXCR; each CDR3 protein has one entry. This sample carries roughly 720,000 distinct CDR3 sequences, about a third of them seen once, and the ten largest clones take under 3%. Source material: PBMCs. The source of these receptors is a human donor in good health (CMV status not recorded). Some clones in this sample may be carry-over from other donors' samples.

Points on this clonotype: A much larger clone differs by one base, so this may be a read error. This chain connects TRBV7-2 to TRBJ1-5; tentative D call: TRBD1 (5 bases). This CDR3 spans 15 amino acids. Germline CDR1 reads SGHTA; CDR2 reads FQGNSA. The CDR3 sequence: CDSSLAHRGHQPQHF. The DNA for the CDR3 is TGTGACAGCAGCTTAGCGCATAGGGGCCATCAGCCCCAGCATTTT.

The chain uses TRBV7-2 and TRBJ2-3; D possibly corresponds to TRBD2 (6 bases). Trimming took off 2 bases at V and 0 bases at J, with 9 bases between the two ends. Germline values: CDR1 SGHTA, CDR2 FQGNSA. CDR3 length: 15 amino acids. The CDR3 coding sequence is TGTGCCAGCAGCTTACTAGCGACTAGCACAGATACGCAGTATTTT. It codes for CASSLLATSTDTQYF. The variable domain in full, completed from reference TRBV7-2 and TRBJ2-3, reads GAGVSQSPSNKVTEKGKDVELRCDPISGHTALYWYRQSLGQGLEFLIYFQGNSAPDKSGLPSDRFSAERTGGSVSTLTIQRTQQEDSAVYLCASSLLATSTDTQYFGPGTRLTVL.

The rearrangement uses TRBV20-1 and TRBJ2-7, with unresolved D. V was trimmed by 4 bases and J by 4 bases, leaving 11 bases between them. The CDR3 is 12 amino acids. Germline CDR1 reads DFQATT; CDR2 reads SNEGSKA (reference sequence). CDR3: CSAIHPSYEQYF. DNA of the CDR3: TGCAGTGCTATTCATCCGAGTTACGAGCAGTACTTC.

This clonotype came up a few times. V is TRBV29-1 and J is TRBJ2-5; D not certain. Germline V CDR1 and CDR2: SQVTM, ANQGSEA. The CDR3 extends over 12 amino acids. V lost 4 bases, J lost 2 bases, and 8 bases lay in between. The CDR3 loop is CSVALGQETQYF. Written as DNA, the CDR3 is TGCAGCGTTGCGCTAGGGCAAGAGACCCAGTACTTC.

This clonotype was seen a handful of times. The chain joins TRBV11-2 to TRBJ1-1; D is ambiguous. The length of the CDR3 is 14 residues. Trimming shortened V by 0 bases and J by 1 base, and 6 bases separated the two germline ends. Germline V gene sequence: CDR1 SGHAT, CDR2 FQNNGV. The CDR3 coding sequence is TGTGCCAGCAGCTTAGAGTACAGGAACACTGAAGCTTTCTTT. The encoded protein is CASSLEYRNTEAFF.

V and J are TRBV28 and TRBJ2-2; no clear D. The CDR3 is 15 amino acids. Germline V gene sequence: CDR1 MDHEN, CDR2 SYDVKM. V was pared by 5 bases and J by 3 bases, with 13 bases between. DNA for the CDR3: TGTGCCAGCAGTCCCTTGGGCACGGACACCGGGGAGCTGTTTTTT. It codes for CASSPLGTDTGELFF.

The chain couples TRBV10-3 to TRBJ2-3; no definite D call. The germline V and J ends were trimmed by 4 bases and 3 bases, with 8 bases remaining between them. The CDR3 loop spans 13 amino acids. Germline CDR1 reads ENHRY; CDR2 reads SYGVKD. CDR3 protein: CAISVTGTDTQYF. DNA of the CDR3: TGTGCCATCAGTGTGACTGGGACAGATACGCAGTATTTT.

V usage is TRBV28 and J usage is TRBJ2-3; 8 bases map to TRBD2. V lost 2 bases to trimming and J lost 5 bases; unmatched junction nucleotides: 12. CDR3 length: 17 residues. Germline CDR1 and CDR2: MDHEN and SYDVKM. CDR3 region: CASSLRKHGRAKDTQYF. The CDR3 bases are TGTGCCAGCAGTTTAAGGAAACACGGGAGGGCCAAAGATACGCAGTATTTT.